The entry that follows covers one T cell receptor (beta chain) sequence. TCRdb's table, derived via immunoSEQ multiplex PCR, lists solely in-frame clones and lacks some. The data contain 200,000 to 250,000 clones, about 82% of them singletons. The CDR3 is made up of 15 amino acids. Germline-derived CDR1 and CDR2 are MDHEN and SYDVKM. Trimming cost V 3 bases and J 0 bases, with 12 bases left between them. This sample was taken from a study of blood T cell repertoires in COVID-19. Study background: The analysed material was cDNA or gDNA that came from T cells, B-cell-depleted T cells, or PBMCs.

The rearrangement uses TRBV28 and TRBJ2-7; tentatively, D is TRBD2 (6 bases). This receptor was identified in a woman of 80 years or more with acute or convalescent COVID-19. The sample comprised peripheral blood. DNA for the CDR3: TGTGCCAGCAGTTTGGCTAGCGCGAACTCCTACGAGCAGTACTTC. This sequence encodes CASSLASANSYEQYF.